The T cell receptor (beta chain) described here comes from a study of CD8 T cells in Susac syndrome. Random hexamers were used to reverse transcribe an amount of roughly 0.5 to 1 ug RNA. Amplification of TCR beta CDR3 was carried out by immunoSEQ multiplex PCR, which covered 54 Vbeta and 13 Jbeta segments. TCRdb passed the immunoSEQ multiplex PCR reads through MiXCR, listing each CDR3 protein once. The sample lists around 130,000 distinct CDR3 sequences; about 90% were seen once. The CDR3 loop spans 12 amino acids. Trimming cost V 1 base and J 2 bases, with 5 bases left between them. Germline V lookup: CDR1 SQVTM, CDR2 ANQGSEA. High-throughput TCR beta sequencing covered peripheral CD8+ and CD4+ T cells. Negative isolation yielded CD8+ and CD4+ T cells; FACS enriched TEMRA cells.

Sequencing used CD8+ T cells from PBMCs. The chain recombines TRBV29-1 with TRBJ1-1; no clear D. This TCR derives from a human donor with multiple sclerosis. CDR3 protein: CSVEAANTEAFF. CDR3 nucleotide sequence: TGCAGCGTTGAAGCAGCCAACACTGAAGCTTTCTTT.